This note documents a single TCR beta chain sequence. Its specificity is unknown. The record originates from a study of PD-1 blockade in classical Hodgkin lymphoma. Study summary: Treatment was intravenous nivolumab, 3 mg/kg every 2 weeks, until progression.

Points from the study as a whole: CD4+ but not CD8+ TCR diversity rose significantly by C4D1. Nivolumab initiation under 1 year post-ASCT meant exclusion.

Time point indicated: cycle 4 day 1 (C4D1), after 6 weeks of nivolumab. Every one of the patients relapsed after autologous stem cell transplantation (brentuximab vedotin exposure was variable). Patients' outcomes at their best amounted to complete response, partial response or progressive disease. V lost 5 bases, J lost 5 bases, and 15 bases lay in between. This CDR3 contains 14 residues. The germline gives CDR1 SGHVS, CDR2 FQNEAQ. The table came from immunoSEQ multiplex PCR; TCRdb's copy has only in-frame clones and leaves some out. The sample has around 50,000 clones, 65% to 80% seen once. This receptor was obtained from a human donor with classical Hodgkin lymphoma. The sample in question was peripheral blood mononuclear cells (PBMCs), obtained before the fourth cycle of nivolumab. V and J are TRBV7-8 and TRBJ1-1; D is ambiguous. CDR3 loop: CASSPLGGRTEAFF. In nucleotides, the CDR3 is TGTGCCAGCAGCCCCCTCGGAGGTCGGACTGAAGCTTTCTTT. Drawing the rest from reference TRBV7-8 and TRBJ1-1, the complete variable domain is GAGVSQSPRYKVAKRGQDVALRCDPISGHVSLFWYQQALGQGPEFLTYFQNEAQLDKSGLPSDRFFAERPEGSVSTLKIQRTQQEDSAVYLCASSPLGGRTEAFFGQGTRLTVV.